The 5 T cell receptor beta chains below come from one sample, sequenced in a study of blood T cell repertoires in COVID-19. Profiled with immunoSEQ multiplex PCR; TCRdb holds only in-frame clones, not every one. The table records tens of thousands of clones, approximately 85% of them present only once. Sequencing was performed on peripheral blood. The receptors originated from an elderly man with acute or convalescent COVID-19.

The chain joins TRBV30 to TRBJ1-1; tentative D call: TRBD1 (6 bases). Per the germline V gene, CDR1 is GTSNPN and CDR2 is SVGIG (reference sequence). V lost 5 bases and J 0 bases, leaving 13 bases between the germline ends. The CDR3 runs 14 residues. In DNA, the CDR3 is TGTGCCTGGTCTAGGGACACTATGAACACTGAAGCTTTCTTT. As protein: CAWSRDTMNTEAFF. Combining the CDR3 with reference TRBV30 and TRBJ1-1 gives the whole variable domain SQTIHQWPATLVQPVGSPLSLECTVEGTSNPNLYWYRQAAGRGLQLLFYSVGIGQISSEVPQNLSASRPQDRQFILSSKKLLLSDSGFYLCAWSRDTMNTEAFFGQGTRLTVV.

The V and J genes are TRBV7-7 and TRBJ2-1; 7 positions match TRBD2. J lost 0 bases, V lost 2 bases, and 13 bases had no gene match. The CDR3 length is 19 residues. Per germline, CDR1 SSHAT and CDR2 FNYEAQ (reference sequence). The CDR3 sequence: CASSLRVLAYRSSYNEQFF. The CDR3, as DNA: TGTGCCAGCAGCTTAAGGGTACTAGCGTACAGAAGCTCCTACAATGAGCAGTTCTTC. Based on the CDR3 plus reference TRBV7-7 and TRBJ2-1, the full variable domain is GAGVSQSPRYKVTKRGQDVTLRCDPISSHATLYWYQQALGQGPEFLTYFNYEAQPDKSGLPSDRFSAERPEGSISTLTIQRTEQRDSAMYRCASSLRVLAYRSSYNEQFFGPGTRLTVL.

The chain carries TRBV25-1 and TRBJ2-5; D is unresolved. The CDR3 length is 12 residues. Germline values: CDR1 MGHDK, CDR2 SYGVNS. The V end was cut by 6 bases, the J end by 2 bases, with 7 bases between. Here the CDR3 reads CASSDIQETQYF. The DNA of the CDR3 is TGTGCCAGCAGCGACATACAAGAGACCCAGTACTTC. The variable domain in full, with the rest retrieved from reference TRBV25-1 and TRBJ2-5, is EADIYQTPRYLVIGTGKKITLECSQTMGHDKMYWYQQDPGMELHLIHYSYGVNSTEKGDLSSESTVSRIRTEHFPLTLESARPSHTSQYLCASSDIQETQYFGPGTRLLVL.

This clone was seen only once. The chain employs TRBV5-1 and TRBJ2-5, with a possible D match to TRBD2 (6 bases). This CDR3 is built from 14 residues. CDR1 is SGHRS and CDR2 is YFSETQ in the germline V gene. Trimming took 2 bases from V and 1 from J, leaving 9 bases between them. This CDR3 reads CASSFLGGQETQYF. The CDR3 DNA reads TGCGCCAGCAGCTTCTTGGGAGGCCAAGAGACCCAGTACTTC.

The gene calls are TRBV10-3 and TRBJ2-3; D is uncertain. The CDR3 consists of 16 residues. Trimming pared 3 bases from V and 0 bases from J, leaving 13 bases between. The germline V gene has CDR1 ENHRY and CDR2 SYGVKD. The CDR3 reads CAISDLAERSTDTQYF. In DNA form, the CDR3 reads TGTGCCATCAGTGATCTGGCTGAACGTAGCACAGATACGCAGTATTTT.